The source of this T cell receptor (beta chain) is a study of blood T cells in healthy people across ages. Study results and caveats: Age showed a roughly linear inverse relationship with TCR beta diversity per million T cells. When one million T cells were used, diversity estimates were thought to be underestimates.

With 1 base clipped from V and 4 bases from J, the junction kept 12 bases outside the gene matches. Germline CDR1 is SQVTM and CDR2 is ANQGSEA. This CDR3 is built from 19 residues. This clonotype was counted many times. Its matching antigen is unknown. For the second PCR, which ran for about 6 to 11 cycles, a sample-barcoded 5' primer and a J-beta primer mix were used. Via MiXCR, TCRdb re-called the 5' RACE reads, giving one row per CDR3 protein. The table lists 780,000 or so distinct CDR3 sequences, roughly three fifths of them singletons. The V gene is TRBV29-1, the J gene TRBJ2-1, with 14 bases matching TRBD2. Specimen: blood. The sequence derives from a man aged 40-49 years in good health. In DNA, the CDR3 is TGCAGCGTTGAAGCTCCCCCACGAAGACTAGCGGGAGGGTACAATGAGCAGTTCTTC. It translates to CSVEAPPRRLAGGYNEQFF.